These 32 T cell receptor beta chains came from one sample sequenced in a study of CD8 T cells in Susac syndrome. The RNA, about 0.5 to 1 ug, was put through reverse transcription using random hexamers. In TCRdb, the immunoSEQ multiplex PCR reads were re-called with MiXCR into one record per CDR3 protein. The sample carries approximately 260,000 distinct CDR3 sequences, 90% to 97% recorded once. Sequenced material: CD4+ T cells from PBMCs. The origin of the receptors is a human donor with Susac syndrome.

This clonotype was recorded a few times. CDR3 loop: CASSQDSGSTDTQYF. Here the CDR3 DNA reads TGTGCCAGCAGCCAGGATTCCGGGTCCACAGATACGCAGTATTTT. V usage is TRBV3-1 and J usage is TRBJ2-3, with D uncertain. CDR1 and CDR2 from the germline V gene are LGHDT and YNNKEL (reference sequence). V was trimmed by 3 bases and J by 2 bases, leaving 12 bases between them. The CDR3 contains 15 residues.

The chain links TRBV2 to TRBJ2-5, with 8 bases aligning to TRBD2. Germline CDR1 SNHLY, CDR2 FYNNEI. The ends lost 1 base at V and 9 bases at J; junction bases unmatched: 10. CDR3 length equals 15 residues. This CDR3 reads CASSEEGLGAQAQYF. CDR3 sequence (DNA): TGTGCCAGCAGTGAAGAGGGACTAGGGGCCCAGGCCCAGTACTTC. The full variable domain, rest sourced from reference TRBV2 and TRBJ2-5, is EPEVTQTPSHQVTQMGQEVILRCVPISNHLYFYWYRQILGQKVEFLVSFYNNEISEKSEIFDDQFSVERPDGSNFTLKIRSTKLEDSAMYFCASSEEGLGAQAQYFGPGTRLLVL.

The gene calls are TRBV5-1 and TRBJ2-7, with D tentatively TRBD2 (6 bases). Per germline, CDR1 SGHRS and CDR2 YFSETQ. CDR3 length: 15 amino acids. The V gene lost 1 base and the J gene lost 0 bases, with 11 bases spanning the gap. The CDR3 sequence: CASSLSTGSSYEQYF. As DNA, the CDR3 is TGCGCCAGCAGCTTGAGTACCGGGAGCTCCTACGAGCAGTACTTC. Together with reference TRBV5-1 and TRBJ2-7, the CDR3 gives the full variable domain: KAGVTQTPRYLIKTRGQQVTLSCSPISGHRSVSWYQQTPGQGLQFLFEYFSETQRNKGNFPGRFSGRQFSNSRSEMNVSTLELGDSALYLCASSLSTGSSYEQYFGPGTRLTVT.

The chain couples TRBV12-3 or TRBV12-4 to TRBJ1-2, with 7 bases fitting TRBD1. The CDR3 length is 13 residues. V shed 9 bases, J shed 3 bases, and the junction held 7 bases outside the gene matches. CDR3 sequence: CASRIDRDYGYTF. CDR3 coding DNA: TGTGCCAGTAGAATTGACAGGGACTATGGCTACACCTTC.

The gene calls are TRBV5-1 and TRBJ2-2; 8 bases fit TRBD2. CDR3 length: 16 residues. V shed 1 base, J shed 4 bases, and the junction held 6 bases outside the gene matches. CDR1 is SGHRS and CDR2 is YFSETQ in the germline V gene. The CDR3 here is CASSLSRTSPTGELFF. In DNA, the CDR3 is TGCGCCAGCAGCTTGTCTAGGACTAGCCCCACCGGGGAGCTGTTTTTT.

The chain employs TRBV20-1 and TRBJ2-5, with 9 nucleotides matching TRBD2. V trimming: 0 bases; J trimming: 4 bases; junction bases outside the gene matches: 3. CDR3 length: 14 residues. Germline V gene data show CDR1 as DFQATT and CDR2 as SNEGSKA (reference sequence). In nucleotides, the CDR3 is TGCAGTGCTAGAGATGGCGGGAGGGGAGAGACCCAGTACTTC. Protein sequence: CSARDGGRGETQYF.

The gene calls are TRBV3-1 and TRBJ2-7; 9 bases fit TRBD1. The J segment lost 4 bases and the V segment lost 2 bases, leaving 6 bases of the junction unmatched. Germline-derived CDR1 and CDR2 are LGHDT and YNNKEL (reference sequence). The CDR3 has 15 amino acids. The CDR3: CASSQTGTGTYEQYF. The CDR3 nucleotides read TGTGCCAGCAGCCAAACCGGGACAGGGACGTACGAGCAGTACTTC.

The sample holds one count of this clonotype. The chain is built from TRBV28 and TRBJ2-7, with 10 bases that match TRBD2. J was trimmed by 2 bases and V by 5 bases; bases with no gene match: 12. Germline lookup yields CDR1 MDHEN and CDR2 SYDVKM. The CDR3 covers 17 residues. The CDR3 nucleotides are TGTGCCAGCAGTGAGACCAAAGGACTAGCGGAGGCCTACGAGCAGTACTTC. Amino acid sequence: CASSETKGLAEAYEQYF.

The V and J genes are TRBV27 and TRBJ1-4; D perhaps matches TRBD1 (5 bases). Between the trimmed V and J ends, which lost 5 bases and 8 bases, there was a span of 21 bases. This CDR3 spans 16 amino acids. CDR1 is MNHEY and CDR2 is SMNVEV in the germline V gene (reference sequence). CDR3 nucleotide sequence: TGTGCCAGCAGTCCGTTACGGGGCCCGGGAAAAGAAAAACTGTTTTTT. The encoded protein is CASSPLRGPGKEKLFF.

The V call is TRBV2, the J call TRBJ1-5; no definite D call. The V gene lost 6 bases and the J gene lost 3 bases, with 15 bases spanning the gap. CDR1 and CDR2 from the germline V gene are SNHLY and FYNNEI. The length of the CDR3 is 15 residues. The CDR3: CASRVDRAINQPQHF. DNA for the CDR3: TGTGCCAGCAGGGTAGACCGGGCCATCAATCAGCCCCAGCATTTT.

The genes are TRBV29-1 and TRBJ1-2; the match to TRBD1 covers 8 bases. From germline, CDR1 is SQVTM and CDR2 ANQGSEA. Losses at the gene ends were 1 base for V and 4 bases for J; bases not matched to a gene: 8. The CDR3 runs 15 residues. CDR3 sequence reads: CSVEVTQGAGYGYTF. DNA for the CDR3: TGCAGCGTTGAAGTCACCCAGGGGGCGGGCTATGGCTACACCTTC.

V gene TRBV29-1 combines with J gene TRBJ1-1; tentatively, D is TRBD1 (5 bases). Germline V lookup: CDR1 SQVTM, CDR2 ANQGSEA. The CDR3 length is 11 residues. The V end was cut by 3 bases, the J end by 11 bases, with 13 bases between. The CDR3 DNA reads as TGCAGCGTTGAGGGCAGGGAGATTGCTTTCTTT. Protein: CSVEGREIAFF.

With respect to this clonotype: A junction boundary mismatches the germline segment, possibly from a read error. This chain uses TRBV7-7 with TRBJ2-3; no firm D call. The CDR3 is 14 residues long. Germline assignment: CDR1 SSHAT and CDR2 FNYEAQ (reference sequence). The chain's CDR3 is CASSPGAGPSTQYF. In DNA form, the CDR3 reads TGTGCTAGCAGCCCTGGTGCTGGGCCCTCTACGCAGTATTTT.

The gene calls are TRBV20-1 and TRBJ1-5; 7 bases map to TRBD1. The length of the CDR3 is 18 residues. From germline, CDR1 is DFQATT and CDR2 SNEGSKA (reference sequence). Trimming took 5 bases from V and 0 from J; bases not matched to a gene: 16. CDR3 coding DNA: TGCAGTGCTCCCCAAGGGGGCTCCTCGCTCTATAGCAATCAGCCCCAGCATTTT. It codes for CSAPQGGSSLYSNQPQHF.

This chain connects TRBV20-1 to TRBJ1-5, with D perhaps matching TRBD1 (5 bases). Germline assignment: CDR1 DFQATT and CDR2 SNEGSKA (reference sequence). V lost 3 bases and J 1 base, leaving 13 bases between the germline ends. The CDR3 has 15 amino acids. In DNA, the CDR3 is TGCAGTGCTAGTCGGGCAGGGATGAGCAATCAGCCCCAGCATTTT. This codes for CSASRAGMSNQPQHF.

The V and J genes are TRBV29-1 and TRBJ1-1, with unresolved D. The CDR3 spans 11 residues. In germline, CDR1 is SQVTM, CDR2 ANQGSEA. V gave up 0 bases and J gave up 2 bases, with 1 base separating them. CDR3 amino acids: CSVEDNTEAFF. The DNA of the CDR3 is TGCAGCGTTGAAGATAACACTGAAGCTTTCTTT.

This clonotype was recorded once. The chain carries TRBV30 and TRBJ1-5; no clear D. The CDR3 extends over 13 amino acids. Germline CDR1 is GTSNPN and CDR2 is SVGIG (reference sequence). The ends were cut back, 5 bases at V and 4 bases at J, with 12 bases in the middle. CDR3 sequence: CAWAWRENQPQHF. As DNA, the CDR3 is TGTGCCTGGGCTTGGAGGGAGAATCAGCCCCAGCATTTT.

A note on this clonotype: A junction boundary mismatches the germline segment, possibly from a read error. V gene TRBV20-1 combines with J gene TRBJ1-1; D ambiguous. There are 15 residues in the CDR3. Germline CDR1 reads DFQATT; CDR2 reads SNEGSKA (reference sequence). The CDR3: CSAREVGRWNTEAFF. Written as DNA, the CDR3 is TGCAGTGCTAGAGAGGTGGGCCGCTGGAACACTGAAGCCTTCTTT.

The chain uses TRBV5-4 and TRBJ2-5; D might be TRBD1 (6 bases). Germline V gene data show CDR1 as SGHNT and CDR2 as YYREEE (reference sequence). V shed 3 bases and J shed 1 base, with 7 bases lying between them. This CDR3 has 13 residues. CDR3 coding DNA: TGTGCCAGCAGCTGGGACACCCAAGAGACCCAGTACTTC. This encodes CASSWDTQETQYF.

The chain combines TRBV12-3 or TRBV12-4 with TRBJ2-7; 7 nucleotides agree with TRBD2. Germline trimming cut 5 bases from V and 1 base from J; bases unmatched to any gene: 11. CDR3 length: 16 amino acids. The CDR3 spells CASSKPGLLTSYEQYF. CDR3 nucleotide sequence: TGTGCCAGCAGTAAACCGGGACTACTAACGTCCTACGAGCAGTACTTC.

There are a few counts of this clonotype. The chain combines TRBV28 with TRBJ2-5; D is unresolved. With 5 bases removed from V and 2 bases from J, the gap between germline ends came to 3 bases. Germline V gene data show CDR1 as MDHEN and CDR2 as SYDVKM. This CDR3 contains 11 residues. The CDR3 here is CASSAQETQYF. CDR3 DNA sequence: TGTGCCAGCAGTGCGCAAGAGACCCAGTACTTC. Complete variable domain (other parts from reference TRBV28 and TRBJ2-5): DVKVTQSSRYLVKRTGEKVFLECVQDMDHENMFWYRQDPGLGLRLIYFSYDVKMKEKGDIPEGYSVSREKKERFSLILESASTNQTSMYLCASSAQETQYFGPGTRLLVL.

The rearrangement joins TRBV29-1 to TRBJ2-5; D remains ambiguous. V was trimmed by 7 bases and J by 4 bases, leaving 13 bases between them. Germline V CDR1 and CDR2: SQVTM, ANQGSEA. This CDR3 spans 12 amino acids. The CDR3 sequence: CSAKGRRETQYF. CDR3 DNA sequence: TGCAGCGCAAAAGGCAGGAGAGAGACCCAGTACTTC.

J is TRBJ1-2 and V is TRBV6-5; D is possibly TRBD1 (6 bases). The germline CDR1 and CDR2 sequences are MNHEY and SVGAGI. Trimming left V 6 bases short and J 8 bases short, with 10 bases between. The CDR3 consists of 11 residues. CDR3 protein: CASRYRDGYTF. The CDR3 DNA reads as TGTGCCAGCAGGTACAGGGACGGCTACACCTTC.

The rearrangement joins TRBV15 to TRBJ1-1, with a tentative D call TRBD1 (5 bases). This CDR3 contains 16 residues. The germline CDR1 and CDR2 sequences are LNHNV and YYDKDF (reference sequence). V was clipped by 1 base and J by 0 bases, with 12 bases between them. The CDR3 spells CATSRGSRALNTEAFF. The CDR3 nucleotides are TGTGCCACCAGCAGAGGTAGCAGGGCATTGAACACTGAAGCTTTCTTT. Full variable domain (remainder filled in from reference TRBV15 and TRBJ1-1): DAMVIQNPRYQVTQFGKPVTLSCSQTLNHNVMYWYQQKSSQAPKLLFHYYDKDFNNEADTPDNFQSRRPNTSFCFLDIRSPGLGDTAMYLCATSRGSRALNTEAFFGQGTRLTVV.

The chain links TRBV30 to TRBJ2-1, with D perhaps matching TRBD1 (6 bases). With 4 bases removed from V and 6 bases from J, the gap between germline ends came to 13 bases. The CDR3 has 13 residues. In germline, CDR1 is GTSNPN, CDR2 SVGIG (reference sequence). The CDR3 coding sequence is TGTGCCTGGACAGGGGTTGGGGTCAATGAGCAGTTCTTC. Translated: CAWTGVGVNEQFF.

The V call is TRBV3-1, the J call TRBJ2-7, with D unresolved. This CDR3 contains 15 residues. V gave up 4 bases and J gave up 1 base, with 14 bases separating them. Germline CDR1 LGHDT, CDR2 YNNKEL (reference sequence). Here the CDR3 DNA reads TGTGCCAGCAGCCCAACAGAAACCTTTTCCTACGAGCAGTACTTC. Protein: CASSPTETFSYEQYF.

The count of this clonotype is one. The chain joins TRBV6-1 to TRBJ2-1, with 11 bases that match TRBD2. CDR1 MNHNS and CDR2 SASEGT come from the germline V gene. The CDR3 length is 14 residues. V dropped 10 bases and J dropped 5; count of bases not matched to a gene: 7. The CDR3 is CAILRLAGHNEQFF. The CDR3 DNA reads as TGTGCCATCCTCAGACTAGCGGGACACAATGAGCAGTTCTTC.

CDR3 nucleotide sequence: TGTGCCTGGAGTAAACAGAGCGGGAGCGAGCAGTACTTC. This translates into CAWSKQSGSEQYF. The chain links TRBV30 to TRBJ2-7, with 8 bases matching TRBD2. CDR3 length equals 13 residues. Trimming took 2 bases from V and 6 from J; bases not matched to a gene: 6. From germline, CDR1 is GTSNPN and CDR2 SVGIG (reference sequence).

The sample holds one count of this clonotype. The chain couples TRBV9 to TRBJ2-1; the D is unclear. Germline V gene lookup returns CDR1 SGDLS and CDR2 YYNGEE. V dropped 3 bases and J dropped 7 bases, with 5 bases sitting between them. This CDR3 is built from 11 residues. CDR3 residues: CASSDRNEQFF. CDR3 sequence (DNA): TGTGCCAGCAGCGACCGTAATGAGCAGTTCTTC. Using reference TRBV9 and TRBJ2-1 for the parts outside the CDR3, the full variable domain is DSGVTQTPKHLITATGQRVTLRCSPRSGDLSVYWYQQSLDQGLQFLIQYYNGEERAKGNILERFSAQQFPDLHSELNLSSLELGDSALYFCASSDRNEQFFGPGTRLTVL.

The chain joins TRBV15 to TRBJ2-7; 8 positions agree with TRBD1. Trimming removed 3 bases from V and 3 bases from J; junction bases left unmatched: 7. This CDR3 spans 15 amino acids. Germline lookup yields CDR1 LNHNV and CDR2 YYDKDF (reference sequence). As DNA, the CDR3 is TGTGCCACCAGCAGGGACGGACAGGGCCGCTACGAGCAGTACTTC. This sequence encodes CATSRDGQGRYEQYF.

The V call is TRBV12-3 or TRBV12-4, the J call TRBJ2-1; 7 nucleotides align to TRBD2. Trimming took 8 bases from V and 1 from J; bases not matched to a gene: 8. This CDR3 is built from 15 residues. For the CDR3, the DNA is TGTGCCAGCCGGGCGGGAGTGGTTTCCTACAATGAGCAGTTCTTC. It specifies CASRAGVVSYNEQFF.

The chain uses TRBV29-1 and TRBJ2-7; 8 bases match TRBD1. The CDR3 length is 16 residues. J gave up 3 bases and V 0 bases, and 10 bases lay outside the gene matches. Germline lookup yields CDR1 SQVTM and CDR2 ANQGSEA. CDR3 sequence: CSVEDEADRGSYEQYF. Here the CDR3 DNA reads TGCAGCGTTGAAGATGAGGCCGACAGGGGAAGCTACGAGCAGTACTTC.